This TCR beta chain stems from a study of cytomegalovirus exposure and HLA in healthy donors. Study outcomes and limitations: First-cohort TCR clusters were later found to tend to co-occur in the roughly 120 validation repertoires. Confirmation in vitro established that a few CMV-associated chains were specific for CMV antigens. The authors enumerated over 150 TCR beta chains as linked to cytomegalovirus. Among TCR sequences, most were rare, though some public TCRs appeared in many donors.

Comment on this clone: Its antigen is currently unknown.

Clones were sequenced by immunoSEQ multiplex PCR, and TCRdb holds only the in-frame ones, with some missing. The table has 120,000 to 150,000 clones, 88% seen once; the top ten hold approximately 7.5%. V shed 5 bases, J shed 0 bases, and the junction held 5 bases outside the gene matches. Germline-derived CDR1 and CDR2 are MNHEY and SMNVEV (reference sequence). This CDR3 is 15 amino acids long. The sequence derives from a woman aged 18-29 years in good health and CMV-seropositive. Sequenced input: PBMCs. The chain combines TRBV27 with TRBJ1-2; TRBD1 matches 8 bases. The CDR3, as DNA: TGTGCCAGCAGTGACAGGGGAGCAGCTAACTATGGCTACACCTTC. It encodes CASSDRGAANYGYTF.